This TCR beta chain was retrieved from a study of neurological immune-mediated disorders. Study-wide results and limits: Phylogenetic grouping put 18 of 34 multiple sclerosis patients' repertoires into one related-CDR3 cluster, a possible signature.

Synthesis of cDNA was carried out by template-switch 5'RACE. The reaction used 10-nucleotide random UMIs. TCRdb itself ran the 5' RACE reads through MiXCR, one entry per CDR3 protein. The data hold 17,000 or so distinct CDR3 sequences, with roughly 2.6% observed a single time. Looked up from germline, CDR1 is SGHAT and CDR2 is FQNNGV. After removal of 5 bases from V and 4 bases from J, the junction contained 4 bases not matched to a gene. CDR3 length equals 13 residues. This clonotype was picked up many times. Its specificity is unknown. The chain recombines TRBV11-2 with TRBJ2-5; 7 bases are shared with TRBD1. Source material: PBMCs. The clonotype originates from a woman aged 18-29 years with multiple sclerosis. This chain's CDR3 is CASSGNRGETQYF. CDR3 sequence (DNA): TGTGCCAGCAGCGGTAACAGGGGAGAGACCCAGTACTTC.